The rows below give T cell receptor beta chains drawn from one sample of a study of PD-1 blockade in classical Hodgkin lymphoma. Measured with immunoSEQ multiplex PCR; TCRdb has only the in-frame clones, and not every one. The sample lists roughly 48,000 clones, approximately 86% occurring once. The sample was peripheral blood mononuclear cells (PBMCs), taken before the fourth cycle of nivolumab. These receptors all stem from a human donor with classical Hodgkin lymphoma. CDR3s include the opening cysteine and the closing phenylalanine or tryptophan. Fields, in order: J gene, CDR3 length, V gene, clone size, CDR3 protein. Clone size, where shown, is once, few, many, or a class for clones that have expanded.

j_call: TRBJ2-7
cdr3_length: 16
v_call: TRBV10-2
clone_size: .
cdr3_aa: CASSGRTSGRSYEQYF

j_call: TRBJ1-6
cdr3_length: 16
v_call: TRBV7-2
clone_size: once
cdr3_aa: CASSPQRGSANSPLHF

j_call: TRBJ2-7
cdr3_length: 19
v_call: TRBV5-4
clone_size: .
cdr3_aa: CASSPATRTSGRGYGEQYF

j_call: TRBJ1-2
cdr3_length: 15
v_call: TRBV18
clone_size: .
cdr3_aa: CASSPTELTAYGYTF

j_call: TRBJ2-5
cdr3_length: 14
v_call: TRBV7-2
clone_size: .
cdr3_aa: CASSSGGLVETQYF

j_call: TRBJ2-7
cdr3_length: 14
v_call: TRBV27
clone_size: .
cdr3_aa: CASSKLTGGFEQYF

j_call: TRBJ2-7
cdr3_length: 13
v_call: TRBV11-2
clone_size: .
cdr3_aa: CASSLGSDYEQYF

j_call: TRBJ2-7
cdr3_length: 13
v_call: TRBV5-1
clone_size: once
cdr3_aa: CASSLDGAYEQYF

j_call: TRBJ1-2
cdr3_length: 12
v_call: TRBV2
clone_size: .
cdr3_aa: CATRDRGLGYTF

j_call: TRBJ2-5
cdr3_length: 15
v_call: TRBV28
clone_size: .
cdr3_aa: CASSPYRDRQETQYF

j_call: TRBJ1-5
cdr3_length: 16
v_call: TRBV28
clone_size: few
cdr3_aa: CASTTTGLGPNQPQHF

j_call: TRBJ2-6
cdr3_length: 15
v_call: TRBV19
clone_size: .
cdr3_aa: CASSQGGAGANVLTF

j_call: TRBJ1-2
cdr3_length: 12
v_call: TRBV4-1
clone_size: .
cdr3_aa: CASSQGLASSTF

j_call: TRBJ2-7
cdr3_length: 15
v_call: TRBV19
clone_size: once
cdr3_aa: CASSINLDRDHEQYF

j_call: TRBJ2-3
cdr3_length: 15
v_call: TRBV19
clone_size: .
cdr3_aa: CASSIGGTSTDTQYF

j_call: TRBJ2-3
cdr3_length: 16
v_call: TRBV6-4
clone_size: .
cdr3_aa: CASSVVAGGPTDTQYF

j_call: TRBJ2-2
cdr3_length: 13
v_call: TRBV7-3
clone_size: .
cdr3_aa: CASSLGVPGELFF

j_call: TRBJ2-1
cdr3_length: 16
v_call: TRBV29-1
clone_size: once
cdr3_aa: CSVGWLVAGGPGEQFF

j_call: TRBJ2-1
cdr3_length: 16
v_call: TRBV7-3
clone_size: .
cdr3_aa: CASSLHSGSPYNEQFF

j_call: TRBJ2-5
cdr3_length: 13
v_call: TRBV6-1
clone_size: .
cdr3_aa: CASRGPRWETQYF

j_call: TRBJ2-2
cdr3_length: 13
v_call: TRBV7-2
clone_size: .
cdr3_aa: CASSIRRIGELFF

j_call: TRBJ1-1
cdr3_length: 16
v_call: TRBV5-1
clone_size: .
cdr3_aa: CASSFVPVLLNTEAFF

j_call: TRBJ1-1
cdr3_length: 18
v_call: TRBV15
clone_size: .
cdr3_aa: CATSRHRDWGYWNTEAFF

j_call: TRBJ2-7
cdr3_length: 14
v_call: TRBV28
clone_size: .
cdr3_aa: CASSYPPTSYEQYF

j_call: TRBJ1-6
cdr3_length: 16
v_call: TRBV28
clone_size: .
cdr3_aa: CASSFEQGFHNSPLHF

j_call: TRBJ2-5
cdr3_length: 12
v_call: TRBV6-6
clone_size: .
cdr3_aa: CASSLWSETQYF

j_call: TRBJ1-5
cdr3_length: 16
v_call: TRBV19
clone_size: .
cdr3_aa: CASSIEGASSNQPQHF

j_call: TRBJ2-7
cdr3_length: 15
v_call: TRBV5-1
clone_size: .
cdr3_aa: CASSLSLAGAGEQYF

j_call: TRBJ2-1
cdr3_length: 15
v_call: TRBV11-2
clone_size: .
cdr3_aa: CASSRGAGAYNEQFF

j_call: TRBJ1-2
cdr3_length: 14
v_call: TRBV14
clone_size: few
cdr3_aa: CASSQVVGFYGYTF

j_call: TRBJ2-1
cdr3_length: 20
v_call: TRBV5-3
clone_size: .
cdr3_aa: CARSLGRGQASRCSYNEQFF

j_call: TRBJ2-6
cdr3_length: 16
v_call: TRBV10-3
clone_size: .
cdr3_aa: CAISDKEYKGANVLTF

j_call: TRBJ1-5
cdr3_length: 15
v_call: TRBV15
clone_size: .
cdr3_aa: CATSSSRVPNQPQHF

j_call: TRBJ1-2
cdr3_length: 13
v_call: TRBV27
clone_size: .
cdr3_aa: CASSGQGAYGYTF

j_call: TRBJ2-7
cdr3_length: 14
v_call: TRBV5-4
clone_size: .
cdr3_aa: CASSLGDRRHEQYF

j_call: TRBJ1-5
cdr3_length: 17
v_call: TRBV4-3
clone_size: .
cdr3_aa: CASSQDHKETYNQPQHF

j_call: TRBJ2-5
cdr3_length: 14
v_call: TRBV29-1
clone_size: .
cdr3_aa: CSVEGGSVQETQYF

j_call: TRBJ2-7
cdr3_length: 13
v_call: TRBV6-5
clone_size: few
cdr3_aa: CASSSGPAHEQYF

j_call: TRBJ2-1
cdr3_length: 12
v_call: TRBV7-2
clone_size: once
cdr3_aa: CASRWTSREQFF

j_call: TRBJ2-7
cdr3_length: 15
v_call: TRBV5-4
clone_size: .
cdr3_aa: CASSPRLAGHYEQYF

j_call: TRBJ1-2
cdr3_length: 16
v_call: TRBV9
clone_size: .
cdr3_aa: CASRASLGQGSYGYTF

j_call: TRBJ2-1
cdr3_length: 15
v_call: TRBV6-5
clone_size: .
cdr3_aa: CASSSGGESYNEQFF

j_call: TRBJ2-3
cdr3_length: 16
v_call: TRBV27
clone_size: .
cdr3_aa: CASSCSVRESTDTQYF

j_call: TRBJ1-1
cdr3_length: 14
v_call: TRBV9
clone_size: .
cdr3_aa: CASSVDALNTEAFF

j_call: TRBJ1-1
cdr3_length: 14
v_call: TRBV11-2
clone_size: few
cdr3_aa: CASSGDSSATEAFF

j_call: TRBJ2-1
cdr3_length: 11
v_call: TRBV2
clone_size: .
cdr3_aa: CASSVQNEQFF

j_call: TRBJ1-4
cdr3_length: 13
v_call: TRBV29-1
clone_size: .
cdr3_aa: CSVGPGRNEKLFF

j_call: TRBJ2-5
cdr3_length: 16
v_call: TRBV28
clone_size: .
cdr3_aa: CASSLVGAGAGETQYF

j_call: TRBJ2-7
cdr3_length: 13
v_call: TRBV27
clone_size: once
cdr3_aa: CASSLFFDYEQYF

j_call: TRBJ2-3
cdr3_length: 16
v_call: TRBV18
clone_size: .
cdr3_aa: CASSPLPGLQGDTQYF

j_call: TRBJ2-3
cdr3_length: 14
v_call: TRBV7-2
clone_size: .
cdr3_aa: CASSLDTVTDTQYF

j_call: TRBJ2-1
cdr3_length: 16
v_call: TRBV11-2
clone_size: .
cdr3_aa: CASSLGGDRLSNEQFF

j_call: TRBJ1-6
cdr3_length: 16
v_call: TRBV5-4
clone_size: .
cdr3_aa: CASSLAPVGRNSPLHF

j_call: TRBJ2-2
cdr3_length: 13
v_call: TRBV6-5
clone_size: .
cdr3_aa: CASSRGGTGELFF

j_call: TRBJ1-4
cdr3_length: 14
v_call: TRBV2
clone_size: .
cdr3_aa: CASRADRLNEKLFF